These 29 T cell receptor beta chains were all obtained from the same sample, sequenced in a study of blood T cell repertoires in COVID-19. Sequencing used immunoSEQ multiplex PCR; TCRdb keeps in-frame clones, though not all of them. The table has 240,000 or so clones, approximately 83% seen once; the top ten hold about 2%. Material for sequencing was peripheral blood. The receptors originated from a man aged 25-40 years who had recovered from COVID-19.

With respect to this clone: One junction end disagrees with the germline gene, perhaps due to a read error. Here the CDR3 DNA reads TGTACCAGCAGTTTGGGAGGACAGGGGGATGAAAAACTGTTTTTT. Protein: CTSSLGGQGDEKLFF. This chain links TRBV28 with TRBJ1-4; 10 bases are shared with TRBD1. The CDR3 contains 15 residues. Germline V gives CDR1 MDHEN, CDR2 SYDVKM.

This clone appeared a few times. CDR3 sequence (DNA): TGTGCCAGCACCTCGCGGCTTGAGGGCACAGATACGCAGTATTTT. Translated, it gives CASTSRLEGTDTQYF. V gene TRBV7-9 combines with J gene TRBJ2-3, with D uncertain. CDR3 size: 15 residues. Trimming left V 7 bases short and J 1 base short, with 15 bases between. In germline, CDR1 is SEHNR, CDR2 FQNEAQ (reference sequence).

The chain carries TRBV10-3 and TRBJ2-7; D not certain. V was cut by 0 bases and J by 5 bases, with 17 bases left in between. Germline V gene lookup returns CDR1 ENHRY and CDR2 SYGVKD. This CDR3 comprises 16 residues. CDR3 in amino acids: CAISESNWYGSDEQYF. The CDR3 nucleotides are TGTGCCATCAGTGAGTCGAATTGGTACGGGTCTGACGAGCAGTACTTC.

This chain uses TRBV5-1 with TRBJ2-7, with D perhaps TRBD1 (6 bases). V lost 0 bases to trimming and J lost 3 bases, with 16 bases between them. Germline CDR1 reads SGHRS; CDR2 reads YFSETQ. CDR3 size: 16 residues. The CDR3 loop reads CASSLVVGRGNYEQYF. The CDR3 DNA is TGCGCCAGCAGCTTGGTTGTCGGCAGGGGAAACTACGAGCAGTACTTC.

The genes are TRBV6-5 and TRBJ2-3, with 7 bases lining up with TRBD1. The CDR3 consists of 15 residues. Looked up from germline, CDR1 is MNHEY and CDR2 is SVGAGI. V was pared by 6 bases and J by 0 bases, with 6 bases of the junction left unmatched. For the CDR3, the DNA is TGTGCCAGCAGCCACCGGGACAGAAGCACAGATACGCAGTATTTT. Protein: CASSHRDRSTDTQYF.

The rearrangement links TRBV9 to TRBJ2-7; 8 bases map to TRBD2. CDR3 length: 15 amino acids. With V trimmed by 4 bases and J by 3 bases, 9 bases remained unmatched. Per the germline V gene, CDR1 is SGDLS and CDR2 is YYNGEE. In DNA, the CDR3 is TGTGCCAGCAGCACCCACGGGGGGGCTAACTACGAGCAGTACTTC. It codes for CASSTHGGANYEQYF.

The chain couples TRBV5-1 to TRBJ2-3; TRBD1 matches 7 bases. The CDR3 covers 14 residues. J gave up 6 bases and V 5 bases, and 9 bases lay outside the gene matches. In germline, CDR1 is SGHRS, CDR2 YFSETQ. This chain's CDR3 is CASSLGGYSDTQYF. The CDR3 bases are TGCGCCAGCAGTTTAGGGGGCTATTCTGATACGCAGTATTTT.

The genes are TRBV18 and TRBJ2-2; D gene ambiguous. CDR1 and CDR2 (germline): KGHSH, LQKENI. Trimming took off 3 bases at V and 0 bases at J, with 11 bases between the two ends. CDR3 length: 16 amino acids. The CDR3 sequence is CASSPSERTNTGELFF. CDR3 nucleotide sequence: TGTGCCAGCTCACCGTCGGAGCGAACGAACACCGGGGAGCTGTTTTTT.

This clone was detected many times. Here the CDR3 DNA reads TGTGCCAGCAGCCAAGAGACAGAGAACACTGAAGCTTTCTTT. This sequence encodes CASSQETENTEAFF. The chain has TRBV3-1 (or the pseudogene TRBV3-2) and TRBJ1-1; perhaps TRBD1 as D (5 bases). This CDR3 has 14 residues. Germline V lookup: CDR1 LGHDT, CDR2 YNNKEL (reference sequence). Trimming took off 0 bases at V and 1 base at J, with 6 bases between the two ends.

The CDR3 is CASQTDYEQYF. In nucleotides, the CDR3 is TGCGCCAGCCAGACAGATTACGAGCAGTACTTC. The V call is TRBV5-1, the J call TRBJ2-7; D perhaps matches TRBD1 (5 bases). Germline V gives CDR1 SGHRS, CDR2 YFSETQ. CDR3 length: 11 residues. Between the trimmed V and J ends, which lost 7 bases and 4 bases, there was a span of 9 bases.

This clone was counted many times. Within the sample, other DNA sequences also encode this same CDR3. The chain employs TRBV5-4 and TRBJ1-4; D might be TRBD1 (5 bases). Germline CDR1 reads SGHNT; CDR2 reads YYREEE (reference sequence). CDR3 length: 13 amino acids. Trimming pared 5 bases from V and 5 bases from J, leaving 10 bases between. The CDR3 DNA sequence: TGTGCCAGCAGGGGGGGAGAAAATGAAAAACTGTTTTTT. This gives the protein CASRGGENEKLFF.

This chain links TRBV7-8 with TRBJ1-2; a weak D match, TRBD1 (5 bases). This CDR3 region has 17 residues. V dropped 1 base and J dropped 6 bases, with 21 bases sitting between them. Per the germline V gene, CDR1 is SGHVS and CDR2 is FQNEAQ. The CDR3 nucleotides are TGTGCCAGCAGCTTAGGGGCAGGGATTAAGTCTTTCGATGGCTACACCTTC. This gives the protein CASSLGAGIKSFDGYTF.

In its sample, this clone was seen a few times. The rearrangement joins TRBV19 to TRBJ1-2; D is uncertain. Germline V gene data show CDR1 as LNHDA and CDR2 as SQIVND (reference sequence). V lost 3 bases and J 3 bases, leaving 17 bases between the germline ends. This CDR3 region has 16 residues. CDR3 sequence reads: CASSMNGLAEDYGYTF. The CDR3 bases are TGTGCCAGTAGTATGAACGGTTTAGCAGAAGACTATGGCTACACCTTC.

This sequence joins TRBV19 and TRBJ2-5, with 11 positions matching TRBD2. The germline CDR1 and CDR2 sequences are LNHDA and SQIVND (reference sequence). CDR3 length: 15 residues. J gave up 4 bases and V 6 bases, and 7 bases lay outside the gene matches. This CDR3 reads CASSSSGGLAETQYF. CDR3 coding DNA: TGTGCCAGTAGCTCTAGCGGGGGGCTCGCAGAGACCCAGTACTTC. Using reference TRBV19 and TRBJ2-5 for the parts outside the CDR3, the full variable domain is DGGITQSPKYLFRKEGQNVTLSCEQNLNHDAMYWYRQDPGQGLRLIYYSQIVNDFQKGDIAEGYSVSREKKESFPLTVTSAQKNPTAFYLCASSSSGGLAETQYFGPGTRLLVL.

This chain joins TRBV5-1 and TRBJ1-5, with D possibly being TRBD1 (5 bases). The germline gives CDR1 SGHRS, CDR2 YFSETQ. The CDR3 has 14 residues. V lost 0 bases, J lost 4 bases, and 8 bases lay in between. CDR3 sequence reads: CASSLASGNQPQHF. CDR3 DNA sequence: TGCGCCAGCAGCTTGGCCTCAGGGAATCAGCCCCAGCATTTT.

The chain employs TRBV3-1 (or the pseudogene TRBV3-2) and TRBJ2-1; D not certain. Trimming removed 1 base from V and 6 bases from J, with 10 bases in between. The germline CDR1 and CDR2 sequences are LGHDT and YNNKEL (reference sequence). The CDR3 sequence is 14 residues long. This CDR3 reads CASSQVASSNEQFF. The DNA for the CDR3 is TGTGCCAGCAGCCAAGTAGCCAGCTCCAATGAGCAGTTCTTC.

The chain combines TRBV12-3 or TRBV12-4 with TRBJ1-1; D unclear. The CDR3 extends over 13 amino acids. Trimming shortened V by 3 bases and J by 1 base, and 6 bases separated the two germline ends. CDR3 sequence: CASSFAGNTEAFF. CDR3 in DNA: TGTGCCAGCAGTTTCGCAGGGAACACTGAAGCTTTCTTT.

The gene calls are TRBV9 and TRBJ2-2, with 7 bases that match TRBD2. Germline trimming cut 2 bases from V and 1 base from J; bases unmatched to any gene: 5. The CDR3 length is 16 residues. Germline V lookup: CDR1 SGDLS, CDR2 YYNGEE. The CDR3 coding sequence is TGTGCCAGCAGCGTTCAGGCGGGGGAGAACACCGGGGAGCTGTTTTTT. Its translation: CASSVQAGENTGELFF.

This clone was detected once. The chain couples TRBV7-2 to TRBJ1-1, with 8 bases matching TRBD1. The CDR3 has 14 residues. After removal of 5 bases from V and 3 bases from J, the junction contained 5 bases not matched to a gene. Germline CDR1 and CDR2: SGHTA and FQGNSA. The CDR3 region is CASSLRGRYTEAFF. Here the CDR3 DNA reads TGTGCCAGCAGCCTCAGGGGGCGATACACTGAAGCTTTCTTT.

This chain uses TRBV27 with TRBJ2-7; 7 bases are shared with TRBD1. Germline loops: CDR1 MNHEY, CDR2 SMNVEV (reference sequence). CDR3 size: 13 residues. V was clipped by 6 bases and J by 2 bases; unmatched bases: 4. CDR3 nucleotides: TGTGCCAGCAGACAACAGGGGACCTACGAGCAGTACGTC. Its translation: CASRQQGTYEQYV.

The chain links TRBV2 to TRBJ1-5; D is unclear. The CDR3 spans 16 residues. With 2 bases removed from V and 0 bases from J, the gap between germline ends came to 11 bases. From germline, CDR1 is SNHLY and CDR2 FYNNEI. The CDR3 here is CASSESPVYSNQPQHF. CDR3 nucleotides: TGTGCCAGCAGTGAATCCCCGGTTTATAGCAATCAGCCCCAGCATTTT.

The V and J genes are TRBV12-3 or TRBV12-4 and TRBJ2-7; TRBD2 is a possible D gene (5 bases). CDR3 size: 13 residues. V was shortened by 6 bases and J by 3 bases, with 12 bases between the two germline ends. For the CDR3, the DNA is TGTGCCAGCAGCCGGACTGAGAACTACGAGCAGTACTTC. Protein product: CASSRTENYEQYF.

This clone showed up just a few times. The chain joins TRBV5-1 to TRBJ2-4, with 12 bases that match TRBD2. The germline V gene has CDR1 SGHRS and CDR2 YFSETQ. With V trimmed by 3 bases and J by 3 bases, 13 bases remained unmatched. CDR3 length equals 19 residues. The CDR3 nucleotides read TGCGCCAGCAGCTGGCCGACTAGCGGGGGCGCCCATTACAAAAACATTCAGTACTTC. It codes for CASSWPTSGGAHYKNIQYF.

The chain uses TRBV2 and TRBJ1-5; D may be TRBD1 (6 bases). Germline V lookup: CDR1 SNHLY, CDR2 FYNNEI. Trimming took 4 bases from V and 7 from J, leaving 14 bases between them. This CDR3 contains 14 residues. CDR3 sequence (DNA): TGTGCCAGCAGTGTTACAGGGAATTGGCAGCCCCAGCATTTT. Translating it yields CASSVTGNWQPQHF.

This clone was seen only a few times. This sequence joins TRBV18 and TRBJ2-7; perhaps TRBD1 as D (6 bases). In germline, CDR1 is KGHSH, CDR2 LQKENI. The CDR3 consists of 15 residues. Trimming took 2 bases from V and 5 from J, leaving 16 bases between them. The CDR3 protein is CASSPAAGAAHEQYF. CDR3 in DNA: TGTGCCAGCTCACCAGCGGCAGGGGCGGCGCACGAGCAGTACTTC.

V gene TRBV7-3 combines with J gene TRBJ1-1; the match to TRBD1 covers 7 bases. This CDR3 contains 14 residues. The V segment lost 4 bases and the J segment 4 bases; nucleotides outside the gene matches: 6. CDR1 is SGHTA and CDR2 is FQGTGA in the germline V gene. The CDR3 spells CASSSQGGVTEAFF. The CDR3 DNA reads as TGTGCCAGCAGCTCGCAGGGGGGAGTCACTGAAGCTTTCTTT.

V gene TRBV7-8 combines with J gene TRBJ2-2; D is unresolved. The CDR3 spans 13 residues. The V end was cut by 3 bases, the J end by 4 bases, with 6 bases between. The germline CDR1 and CDR2 sequences are SGHVS and FQNEAQ. The CDR3 nucleotides read TGTGCCAGCAGCTTGAGTACCACCGGGGAGCTGTTTTTT. Protein: CASSLSTTGELFF. Full variable domain (remainder filled in from reference TRBV7-8 and TRBJ2-2): GAGVSQSPRYKVAKRGQDVALRCDPISGHVSLFWYQQALGQGPEFLTYFQNEAQLDKSGLPSDRFFAERPEGSVSTLKIQRTQQEDSAVYLCASSLSTTGELFFGEGSRLTVL.

CDR3 residues: CASSSGRETQYF. The CDR3 nucleotides read TGTGCCAGCAGCTCAGGGCGAGAGACCCAGTACTTC. J is TRBJ2-5 and V is TRBV7-2; maybe TRBD1 (5 bases). Trimming removed 4 bases at V and 4 bases at J, with 7 bases between. Looked up from germline, CDR1 is SGHTA and CDR2 is FQGNSA. The CDR3 is made up of 12 amino acids.

The count of this clone is one. The rearrangement uses TRBV27 and TRBJ2-3; 8 bases line up with TRBD2. The CDR3 extends over 15 amino acids. The V gene end was trimmed by 7 bases and the J gene end by 4 bases; junction bases not matched to a gene: 10. CDR1 MNHEY and CDR2 SMNVEV come from the germline V gene (reference sequence). The CDR3 region has the DNA TGTGCCAGCACTCCACTTGGCGGGGGGCCAGATACGCAGTATTTT. It is translated as CASTPLGGGPDTQYF.